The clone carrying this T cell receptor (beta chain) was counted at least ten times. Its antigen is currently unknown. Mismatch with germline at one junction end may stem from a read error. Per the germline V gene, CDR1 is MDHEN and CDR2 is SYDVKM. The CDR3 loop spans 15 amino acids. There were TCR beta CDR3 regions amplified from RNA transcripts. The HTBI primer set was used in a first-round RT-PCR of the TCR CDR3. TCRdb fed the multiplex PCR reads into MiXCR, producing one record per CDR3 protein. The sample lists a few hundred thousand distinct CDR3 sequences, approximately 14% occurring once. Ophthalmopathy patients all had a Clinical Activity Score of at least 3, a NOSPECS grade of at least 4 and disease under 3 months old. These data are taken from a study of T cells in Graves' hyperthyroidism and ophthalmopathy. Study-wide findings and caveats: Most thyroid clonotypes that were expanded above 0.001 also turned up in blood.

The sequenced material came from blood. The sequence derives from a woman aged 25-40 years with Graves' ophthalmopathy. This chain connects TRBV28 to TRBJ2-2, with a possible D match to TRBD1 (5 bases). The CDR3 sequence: CAGSLGDSNTGELFF. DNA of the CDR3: TGTGCCGGCAGTCTCGGTGACAGTAACACCGGGGAGCTGTTTTTT. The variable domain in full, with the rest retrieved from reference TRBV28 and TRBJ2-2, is DVKVTQSSRYLVKRTGEKVFLECVQDMDHENMFWYRQDPGLGLRLIYFSYDVKMKEKGDIPEGYSVSREKKERFSLILESASTNQTSMYLCAGSLGDSNTGELFFGEGSRLTVL.